The entry that follows covers one T cell receptor (beta chain) sequence. Its target is not known. Trimming shortened V by 3 bases and J by 7 bases, and 15 bases separated the two germline ends. The CDR3 is 14 residues long. Germline-derived CDR1 and CDR2 are MDHEN and SYDVKM. The record originates from a study of cytomegalovirus exposure and HLA in healthy donors. General study points: What a later analysis showed was that several of the most significant clusters appeared linked to common viral pathogens. One variant, a missense change in DCLRE1C, was linked in a later analysis to TCR beta V- and J-gene trimming. The records held CMV serostatus as the only immune exposure information.

With 60 Vbeta and 13 Jbeta primers, the PCR was carried out. TCRdb's table, derived via immunoSEQ multiplex PCR, lists solely in-frame clones and lacks some. The repertoire holds about 150,000 clones, with around 60% as singletons. Sequenced input: PBMCs. The sequence derives from a woman between 55 and 75 years old in good health and CMV-seropositive. The chain links TRBV28 to TRBJ1-2, with D possibly TRBD1 on 5 matching bases. As DNA, the CDR3 is TGTGCCAGCAGTTTCGGGGGTGGTGGTAGTGGCTACACCTTC. Its translation: CASSFGGGGSGYTF.